Below, 9 T cell receptor beta chains from the same sample are listed, as sequenced in a study of blood T cells in healthy people across ages. Primers used in a second PCR of roughly 7 to 12 cycles were a sample-barcoded 5' primer and a J-beta primer mix. TCRdb re-derived calls from the 5' RACE reads in MiXCR, one entry per CDR3 protein. This sample has hundreds of thousands of distinct CDR3 sequences, with around 20% found just once. The specimen was blood. Every receptor here comes from an older man in good health.

A few counts support this clonotype. V is TRBV20-1 and J is TRBJ2-1, with D perhaps assigned TRBD1 or TRBD2 (5 bases each). V was clipped by 1 base and J by 4 bases, with 14 bases between them. The CDR3 has 15 amino acids. CDR1 and CDR2 (germline): DFQATT, SNEGSKA (reference sequence). CDR3 residues: CSARGGGPAYNEQFF. As DNA, the CDR3 is TGCAGTGCTAGAGGTGGGGGACCCGCTTACAATGAGCAGTTCTTC.

V usage is TRBV13 and J usage is TRBJ1-2; weak D call: TRBD1 (5 bases). Trimming cost V 5 bases and J 6 bases, with 13 bases left between them. Germline V gene sequence: CDR1 PRHDT, CDR2 FYEKMQ (reference sequence). The CDR3 extends over 13 amino acids. CDR3 protein: CASSPPGLHGYTF. For the CDR3, the DNA is TGTGCCAGCAGCCCACCGGGACTCCATGGCTACACCTTC.

A few counts support this clonotype. The gene calls are TRBV20-1 and TRBJ1-4; tentatively, D is TRBD1 (5 bases). The CDR3 contains 13 residues. The V end was cut by 3 bases, the J end by 3 bases, with 8 bases between. Germline-derived CDR1 and CDR2 are DFQATT and SNEGSKA (reference sequence). The CDR3 loop reads CSARVTANEKLFF. CDR3 sequence (DNA): TGCAGTGCTAGGGTGACAGCTAATGAAAAACTGTTTTTT.

This clonotype was observed a few times. The rearrangement uses TRBV12-3 or TRBV12-4 and TRBJ1-4, with D hard to call. This CDR3 has 12 amino acids. Trimming stripped 2 bases from V and 11 bases from J, with 9 bases between. The CDR3 DNA is TGTGCCAGCAGTTTAAGGCTAGGGAAACTGTTTTTT. Amino acid sequence: CASSLRLGKLFF.

V gene TRBV5-1 combines with J gene TRBJ1-2; D remains ambiguous. Germline assignment: CDR1 SGHRS and CDR2 YFSETQ. The germline V and J ends were trimmed by 5 bases and 0 bases, with 8 bases remaining between them. This CDR3 spans 13 amino acids. The CDR3 sequence: CASRSEPNYGYTF. The CDR3, as DNA: TGCGCCAGCAGGTCAGAGCCTAACTATGGCTACACCTTC.

This chain uses TRBV14 with TRBJ2-5, with 9 nucleotides matching TRBD2. Germline V gives CDR1 SGHDN, CDR2 FVKESK. CDR3 size: 16 residues. Unmatched junction bases numbered 6, after V lost 2 bases and J lost 2 bases. This CDR3 reads CASSQLAGLPQETQYF. In DNA form, the CDR3 reads TGTGCCAGCAGCCAACTAGCGGGACTGCCACAAGAGACCCAGTACTTC.

This clonotype was observed a few times. The J gene is TRBJ2-5, the V gene TRBV11-2; TRBD2 matches 13 bases. The J call is uncertain, as TRBJ2-7 better fits the DNA end. CDR1 SGHAT and CDR2 FQNNGV come from the germline V gene. The CDR3 totals 21 residues. CDR3 nucleotides: TGTGCCAGCAGCCGATTAACCGGGACTAGCGGGATGCCCTTAAGCTCCTACGAGCAGTACTTC. This codes for CASSRLTGTSGMPLSSYEQYF.

This clonotype was seen only a few times. The gene calls are TRBV20-1 and TRBJ2-1; TRBD1 aligns across 7 bases. The CDR3 runs 14 residues. V lost 5 bases and J lost 4; bases outside the gene matches: 8. In germline, CDR1 is DFQATT, CDR2 SNEGSKA (reference sequence). CDR3 in DNA: TGCAGTGCTTCCCTCAGGGGGACGTACAATGAGCAGTTCTTC. Amino acids: CSASLRGTYNEQFF.

This chain uses TRBV5-1 with TRBJ2-7; D not resolved. The V and J ends lost 4 bases and 5 bases respectively, with 19 bases between them. CDR1 SGHRS and CDR2 YFSETQ come from the germline V gene. The CDR3 has 15 amino acids. DNA of the CDR3: TGCGCCAGCAGCCTCGCCGGGCACCCTGGGGACGAGCAGTACTTC. Encoded protein: CASSLAGHPGDEQYF.